This TCR beta chain emerged from a study of Ad26.COV2.S vaccination and SARS-CoV-2 variants. Study-level findings and limits: Substantial post-vaccination breadth of spike-specific CD8+ and CD4+ T cell responses was reported.

Here immunoSEQ multiplex PCR was the method, and the copy in TCRdb shows in-frame clones only, minus some. The data contain roughly 390,000 clones, about nine tenths of them singletons. The treatment: around 19 received Ad26.COV2.S at low or high dose, single or two shots; a few received placebo; per-sample allocation not given. Samples analyzed were those drawn on day 63 after the first vaccine or placebo injection. Germline CDR1 is SNHLY and CDR2 is FYNNEI. The V gene lost 3 bases and the J gene lost 3 bases, with 14 bases spanning the gap. The CDR3 sequence is 15 residues long. Details on this clone: Its antigen is unidentified.

The chain has TRBV2 and TRBJ1-1, with D perhaps TRBD1 (5 bases). The sequence was obtained from a person aged 18 to 59 who received the Ad26.COV2.S COVID-19 vaccine or a placebo. This specimen was peripheral blood, taken in a trial of Ad26.COV2.S vaccine versus placebo. The CDR3: CASSEVAGRYTEAFF. CDR3 DNA sequence: TGTGCCAGCAGTGAGGTGGCAGGGCGGTACACTGAAGCTTTCTTT.